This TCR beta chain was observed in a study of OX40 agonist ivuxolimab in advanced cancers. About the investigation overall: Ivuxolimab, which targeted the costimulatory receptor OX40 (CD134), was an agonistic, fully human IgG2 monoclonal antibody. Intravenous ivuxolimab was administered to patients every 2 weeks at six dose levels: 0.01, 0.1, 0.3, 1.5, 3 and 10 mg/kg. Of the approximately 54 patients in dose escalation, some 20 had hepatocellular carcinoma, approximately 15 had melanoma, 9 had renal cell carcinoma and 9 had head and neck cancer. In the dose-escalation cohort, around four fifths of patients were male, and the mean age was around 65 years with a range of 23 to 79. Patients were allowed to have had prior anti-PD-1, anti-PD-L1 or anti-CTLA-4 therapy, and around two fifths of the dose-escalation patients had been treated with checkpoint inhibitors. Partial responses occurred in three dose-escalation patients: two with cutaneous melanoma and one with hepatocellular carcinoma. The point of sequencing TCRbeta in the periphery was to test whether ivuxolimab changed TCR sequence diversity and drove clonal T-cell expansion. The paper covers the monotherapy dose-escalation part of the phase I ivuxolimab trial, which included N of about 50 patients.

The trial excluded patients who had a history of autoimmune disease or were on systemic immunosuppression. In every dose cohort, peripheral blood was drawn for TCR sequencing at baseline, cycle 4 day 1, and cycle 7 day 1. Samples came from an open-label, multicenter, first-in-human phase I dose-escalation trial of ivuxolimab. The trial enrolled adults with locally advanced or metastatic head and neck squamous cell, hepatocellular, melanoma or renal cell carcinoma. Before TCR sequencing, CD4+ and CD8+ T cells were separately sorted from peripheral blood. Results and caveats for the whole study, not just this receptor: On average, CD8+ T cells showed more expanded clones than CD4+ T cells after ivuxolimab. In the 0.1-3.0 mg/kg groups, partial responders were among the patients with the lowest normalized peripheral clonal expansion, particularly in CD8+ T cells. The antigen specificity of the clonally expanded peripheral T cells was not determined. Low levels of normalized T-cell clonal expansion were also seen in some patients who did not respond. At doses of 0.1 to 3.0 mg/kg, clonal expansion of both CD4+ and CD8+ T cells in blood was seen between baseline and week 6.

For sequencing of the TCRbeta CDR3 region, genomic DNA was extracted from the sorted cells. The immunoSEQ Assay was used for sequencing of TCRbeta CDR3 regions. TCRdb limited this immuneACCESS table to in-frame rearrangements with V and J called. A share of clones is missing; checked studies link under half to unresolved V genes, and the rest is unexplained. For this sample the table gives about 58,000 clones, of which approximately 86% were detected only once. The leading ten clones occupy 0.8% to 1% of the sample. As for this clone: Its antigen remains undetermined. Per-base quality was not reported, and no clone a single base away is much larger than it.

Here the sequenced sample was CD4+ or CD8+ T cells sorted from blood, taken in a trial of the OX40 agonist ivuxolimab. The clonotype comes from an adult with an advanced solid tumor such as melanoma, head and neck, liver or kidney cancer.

For the CDR3, the sequence is CASSPQDFQYF. The bases read TGCGCCAGCAGTCCGCAGGATTTTCAGTACTTC. Recombination connected TRBV10-1 to TRBJ2-4; the D segment cannot be called with confidence. The CDR1 and CDR2 encoded by the germline V gene (reference sequence) are WNHNN and SYGVQD. Taken from cysteine to phenylalanine, the CDR3 has 11 residues. CDR3 DNA is the only sequence kept; it has 33 bases, read in frame from the first base. The V and J ends are trimmed by 5 bases and 11 bases, leaving 10 bases between them.